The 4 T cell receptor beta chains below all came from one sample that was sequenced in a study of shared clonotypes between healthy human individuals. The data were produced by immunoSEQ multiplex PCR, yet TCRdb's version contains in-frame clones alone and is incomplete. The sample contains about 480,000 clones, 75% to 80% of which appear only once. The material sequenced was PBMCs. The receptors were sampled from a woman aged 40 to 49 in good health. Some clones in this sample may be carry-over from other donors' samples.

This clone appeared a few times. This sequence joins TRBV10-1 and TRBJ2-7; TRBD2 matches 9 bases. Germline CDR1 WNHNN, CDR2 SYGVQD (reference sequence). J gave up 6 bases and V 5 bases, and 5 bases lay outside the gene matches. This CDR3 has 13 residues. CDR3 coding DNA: TGCGCCAGCAGTATAGGGACTAGCAGCGAGCAGTACTTC. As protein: CASSIGTSSEQYF.

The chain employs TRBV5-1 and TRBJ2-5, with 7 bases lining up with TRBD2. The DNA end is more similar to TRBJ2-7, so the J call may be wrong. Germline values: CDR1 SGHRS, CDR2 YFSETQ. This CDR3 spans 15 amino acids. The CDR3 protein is CASSLAGTNAYEQYF. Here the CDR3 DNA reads TGCGCCAGCAGCTTGGCCGGGACTAACGCCTACGAGCAGTACTTC.

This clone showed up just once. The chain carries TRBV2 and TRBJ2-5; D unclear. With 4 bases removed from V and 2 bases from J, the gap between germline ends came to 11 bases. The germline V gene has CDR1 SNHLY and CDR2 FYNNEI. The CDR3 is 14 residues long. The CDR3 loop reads CASSVFPLQETQYF. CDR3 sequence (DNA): TGTGCCAGCAGTGTGTTTCCTCTTCAAGAGACCCAGTACTTC.

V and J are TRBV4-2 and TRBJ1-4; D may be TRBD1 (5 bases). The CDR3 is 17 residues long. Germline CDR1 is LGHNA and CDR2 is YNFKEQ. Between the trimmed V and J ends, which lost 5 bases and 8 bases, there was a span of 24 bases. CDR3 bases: TGTGCCAGCAGCGGGGCAGGACCTGAGGGTGGAAGCGAAAAACTGTTTTTT. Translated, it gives CASSGAGPEGGSEKLFF.